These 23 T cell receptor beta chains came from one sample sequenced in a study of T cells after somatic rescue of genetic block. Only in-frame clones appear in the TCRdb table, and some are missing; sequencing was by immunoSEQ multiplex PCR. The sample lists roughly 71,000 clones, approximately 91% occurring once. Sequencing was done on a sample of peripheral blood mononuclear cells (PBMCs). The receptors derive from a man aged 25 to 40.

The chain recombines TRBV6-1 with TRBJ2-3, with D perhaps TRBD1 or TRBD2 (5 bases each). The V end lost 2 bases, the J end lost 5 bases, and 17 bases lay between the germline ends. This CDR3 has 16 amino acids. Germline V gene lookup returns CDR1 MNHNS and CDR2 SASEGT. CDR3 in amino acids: CASSESRQGVRDTQYF. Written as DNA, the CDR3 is TGTGCCAGCAGTGAATCCCGGCAGGGAGTACGAGATACGCAGTATTTT.

The CDR3 region has the DNA TGCGCCAGCAGCTTGGGCCCGGGACAGGGGTTTTCGGGAACGGACGGGGAGCTGTTTTTT. It specifies CASSLGPGQGFSGTDGELFF. The chain links TRBV5-1 to TRBJ2-2; TRBD1 matches at 10 bases. Germline CDR1 and CDR2: SGHRS and YFSETQ. The CDR3 is 20 residues long. With 0 bases clipped from V and 7 bases from J, the junction kept 18 bases outside the gene matches. Full variable domain (missing parts from reference TRBV5-1 and TRBJ2-2): KAGVTQTPRYLIKTRGQQVTLSCSPISGHRSVSWYQQTPGQGLQFLFEYFSETQRNKGNFPGRFSGRQFSNSRSEMNVSTLELGDSALYLCASSLGPGQGFSGTDGELFFGEGSRLTVL.

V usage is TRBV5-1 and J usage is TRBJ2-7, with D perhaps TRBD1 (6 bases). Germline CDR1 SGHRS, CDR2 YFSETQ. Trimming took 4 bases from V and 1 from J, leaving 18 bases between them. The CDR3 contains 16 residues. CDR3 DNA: TGCGCCAGCAGCCTGTTCCCTCGGGACATATCCTACGAGCAGTACTTC. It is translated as CASSLFPRDISYEQYF.

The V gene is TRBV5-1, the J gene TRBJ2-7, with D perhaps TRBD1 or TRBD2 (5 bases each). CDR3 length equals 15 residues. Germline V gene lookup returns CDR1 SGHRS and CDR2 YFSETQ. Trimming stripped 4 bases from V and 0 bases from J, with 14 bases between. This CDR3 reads CASSLGTVSSYEQYF. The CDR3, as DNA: TGCGCCAGCAGCCTCGGGACGGTGAGCTCCTACGAGCAGTACTTC. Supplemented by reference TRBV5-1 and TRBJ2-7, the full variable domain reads KAGVTQTPRYLIKTRGQQVTLSCSPISGHRSVSWYQQTPGQGLQFLFEYFSETQRNKGNFPGRFSGRQFSNSRSEMNVSTLELGDSALYLCASSLGTVSSYEQYFGPGTRLTVT.

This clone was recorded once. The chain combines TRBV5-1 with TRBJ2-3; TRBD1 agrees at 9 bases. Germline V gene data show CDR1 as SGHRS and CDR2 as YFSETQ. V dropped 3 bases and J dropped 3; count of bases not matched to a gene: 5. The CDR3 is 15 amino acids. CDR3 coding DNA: TGCGCCAGCAGCTGGACAGGGGTTGATACAGATACGCAGTATTTT. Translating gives CASSWTGVDTDTQYF.

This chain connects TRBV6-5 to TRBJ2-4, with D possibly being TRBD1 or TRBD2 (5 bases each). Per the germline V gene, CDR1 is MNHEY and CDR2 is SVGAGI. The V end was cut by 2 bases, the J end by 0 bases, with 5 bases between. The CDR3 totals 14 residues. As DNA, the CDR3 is TGTGCCAGCAGTTACGGGGGAGCCAAAAACATTCAGTACTTC. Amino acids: CASSYGGAKNIQYF.

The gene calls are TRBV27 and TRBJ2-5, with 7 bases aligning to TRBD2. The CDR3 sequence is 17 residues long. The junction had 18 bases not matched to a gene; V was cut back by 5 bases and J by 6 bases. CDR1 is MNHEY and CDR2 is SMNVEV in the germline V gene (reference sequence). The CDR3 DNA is TGTGCCAGCAGTACCACATTGGCGGCGGGACTAACCAAGACCCAGTACTTC. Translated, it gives CASSTTLAAGLTKTQYF.

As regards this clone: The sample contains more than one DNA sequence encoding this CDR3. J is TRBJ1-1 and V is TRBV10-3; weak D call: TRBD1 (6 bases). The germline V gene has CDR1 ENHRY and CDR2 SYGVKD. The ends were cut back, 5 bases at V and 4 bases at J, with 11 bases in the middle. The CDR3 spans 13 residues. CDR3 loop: CAISRGAGTEAFF. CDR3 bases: TGTGCCATCAGTAGGGGGGCGGGCACTGAAGCTTTCTTT.

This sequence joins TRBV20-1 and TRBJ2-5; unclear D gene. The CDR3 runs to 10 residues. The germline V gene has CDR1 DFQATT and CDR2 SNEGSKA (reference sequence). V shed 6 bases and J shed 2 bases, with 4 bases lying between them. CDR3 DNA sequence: TGCAGTGCGCCTCAAGAGACCCAGTACTTC. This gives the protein CSAPQETQYF.

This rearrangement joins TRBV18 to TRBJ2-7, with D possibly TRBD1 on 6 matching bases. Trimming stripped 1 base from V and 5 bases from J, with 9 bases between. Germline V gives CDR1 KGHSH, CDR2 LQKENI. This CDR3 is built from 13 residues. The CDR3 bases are TGTGCCAGCTCACCACAGGGGGTCAACGAGCAGTACTTC. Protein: CASSPQGVNEQYF.

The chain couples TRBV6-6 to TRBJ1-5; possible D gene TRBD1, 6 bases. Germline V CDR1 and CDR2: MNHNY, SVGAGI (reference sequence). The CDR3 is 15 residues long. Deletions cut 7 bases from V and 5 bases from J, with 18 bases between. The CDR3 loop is CASTESGGGDQPQHF. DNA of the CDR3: TGTGCCAGCACCGAATCCGGAGGGGGAGATCAGCCCCAGCATTTT.

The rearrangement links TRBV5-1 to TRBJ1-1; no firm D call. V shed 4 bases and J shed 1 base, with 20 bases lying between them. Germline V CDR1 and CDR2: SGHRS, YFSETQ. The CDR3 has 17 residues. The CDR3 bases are TGCGCCAGCAGCCTCCGAGGGTCTGGGTTCGGGAACACTGAAGCTTTCTTT. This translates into CASSLRGSGFGNTEAFF.

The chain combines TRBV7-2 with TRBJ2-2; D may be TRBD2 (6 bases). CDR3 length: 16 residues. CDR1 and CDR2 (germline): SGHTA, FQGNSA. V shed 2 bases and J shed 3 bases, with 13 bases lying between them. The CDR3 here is CASSLRLIADTGELFF. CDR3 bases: TGTGCCAGCAGCTTAAGGTTAATAGCGGACACCGGGGAGCTGTTTTTT.

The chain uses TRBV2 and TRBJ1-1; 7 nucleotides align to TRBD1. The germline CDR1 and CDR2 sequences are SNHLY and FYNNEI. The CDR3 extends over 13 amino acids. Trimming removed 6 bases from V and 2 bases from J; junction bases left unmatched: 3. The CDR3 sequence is CASRQGRNTEAFF. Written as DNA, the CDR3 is TGTGCCAGCAGACAGGGGAGAAACACTGAAGCTTTCTTT.

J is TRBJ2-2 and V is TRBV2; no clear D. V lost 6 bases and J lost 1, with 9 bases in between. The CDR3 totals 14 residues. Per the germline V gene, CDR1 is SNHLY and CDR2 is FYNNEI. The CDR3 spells CASRYDMNTGELFF. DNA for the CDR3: TGTGCCAGCAGATATGACATGAACACCGGGGAGCTGTTTTTT.

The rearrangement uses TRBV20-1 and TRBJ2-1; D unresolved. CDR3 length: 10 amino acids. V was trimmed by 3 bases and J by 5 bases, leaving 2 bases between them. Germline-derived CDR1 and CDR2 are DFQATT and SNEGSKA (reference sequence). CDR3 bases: TGCAGTGCTAGGGACAATGAGCAGTTCTTC. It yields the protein CSARDNEQFF.

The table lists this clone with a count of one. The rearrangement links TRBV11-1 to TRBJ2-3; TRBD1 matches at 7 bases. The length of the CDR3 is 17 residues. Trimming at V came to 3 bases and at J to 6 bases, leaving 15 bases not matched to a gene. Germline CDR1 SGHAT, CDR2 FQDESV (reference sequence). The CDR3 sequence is CASSFAYRGSIVDTQYF. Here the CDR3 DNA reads TGTGCCAGCAGCTTCGCTTACAGGGGATCAATAGTGGATACGCAGTATTTT.

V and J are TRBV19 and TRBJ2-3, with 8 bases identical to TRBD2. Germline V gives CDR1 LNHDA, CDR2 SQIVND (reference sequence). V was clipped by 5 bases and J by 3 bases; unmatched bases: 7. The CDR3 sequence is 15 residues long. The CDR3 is CASSPAGVATDTQYF. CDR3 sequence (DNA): TGTGCCAGTAGTCCAGCGGGAGTAGCTACAGATACGCAGTATTTT.

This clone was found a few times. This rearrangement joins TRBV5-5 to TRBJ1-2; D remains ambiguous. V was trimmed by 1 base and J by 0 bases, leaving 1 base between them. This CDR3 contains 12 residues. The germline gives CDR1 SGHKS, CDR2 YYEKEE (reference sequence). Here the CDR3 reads CASSLPNYGYTF. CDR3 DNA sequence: TGTGCCAGCAGCTTGCCTAACTATGGCTACACCTTC.

The CDR3: CASSLATGSEAFF. The CDR3 DNA reads as TGCGCCAGCAGCTTGGCCACCGGGAGTGAAGCTTTCTTT. V gene TRBV5-1 combines with J gene TRBJ1-1; no reliable D call. The germline gives CDR1 SGHRS, CDR2 YFSETQ. The germline V and J ends were trimmed by 0 bases and 7 bases, with 10 bases remaining between them. The CDR3 loop spans 13 amino acids.

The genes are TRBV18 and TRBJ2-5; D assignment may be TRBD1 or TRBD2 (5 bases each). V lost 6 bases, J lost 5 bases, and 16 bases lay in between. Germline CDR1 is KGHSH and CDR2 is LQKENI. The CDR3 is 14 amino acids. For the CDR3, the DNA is TGTGCCAGCTCCGCAGGGCGGGCCCGGGAGACCCAGTACTTC. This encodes CASSAGRARETQYF.

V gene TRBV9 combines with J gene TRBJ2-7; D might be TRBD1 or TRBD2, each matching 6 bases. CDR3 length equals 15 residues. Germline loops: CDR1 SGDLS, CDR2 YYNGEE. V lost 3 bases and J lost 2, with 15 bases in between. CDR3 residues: CASSEGEANTYEQYF. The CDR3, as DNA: TGTGCCAGCAGCGAGGGGGAGGCAAACACCTACGAGCAGTACTTC.

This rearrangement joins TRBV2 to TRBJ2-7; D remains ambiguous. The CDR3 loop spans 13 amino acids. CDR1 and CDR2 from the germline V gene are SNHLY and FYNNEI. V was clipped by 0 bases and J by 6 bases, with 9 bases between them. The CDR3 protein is CASSEAPQIEQYF. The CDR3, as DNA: TGTGCCAGCAGTGAAGCGCCCCAGATCGAGCAGTACTTC.